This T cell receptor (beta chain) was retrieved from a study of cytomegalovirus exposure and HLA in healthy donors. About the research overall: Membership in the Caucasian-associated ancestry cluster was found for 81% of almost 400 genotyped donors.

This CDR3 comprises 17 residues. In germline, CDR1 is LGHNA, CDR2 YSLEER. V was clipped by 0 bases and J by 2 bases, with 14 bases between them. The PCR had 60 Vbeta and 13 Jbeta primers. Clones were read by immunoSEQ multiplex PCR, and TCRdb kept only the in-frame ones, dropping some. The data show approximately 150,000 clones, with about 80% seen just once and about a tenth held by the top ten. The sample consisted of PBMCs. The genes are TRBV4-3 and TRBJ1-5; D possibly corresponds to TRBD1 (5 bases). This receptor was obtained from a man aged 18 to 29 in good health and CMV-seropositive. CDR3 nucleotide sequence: TGCGCCAGCAGCCAAGATAAGGGGCCTGGGGGCAATCAGCCCCAGCATTTT. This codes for CASSQDKGPGGNQPQHF.